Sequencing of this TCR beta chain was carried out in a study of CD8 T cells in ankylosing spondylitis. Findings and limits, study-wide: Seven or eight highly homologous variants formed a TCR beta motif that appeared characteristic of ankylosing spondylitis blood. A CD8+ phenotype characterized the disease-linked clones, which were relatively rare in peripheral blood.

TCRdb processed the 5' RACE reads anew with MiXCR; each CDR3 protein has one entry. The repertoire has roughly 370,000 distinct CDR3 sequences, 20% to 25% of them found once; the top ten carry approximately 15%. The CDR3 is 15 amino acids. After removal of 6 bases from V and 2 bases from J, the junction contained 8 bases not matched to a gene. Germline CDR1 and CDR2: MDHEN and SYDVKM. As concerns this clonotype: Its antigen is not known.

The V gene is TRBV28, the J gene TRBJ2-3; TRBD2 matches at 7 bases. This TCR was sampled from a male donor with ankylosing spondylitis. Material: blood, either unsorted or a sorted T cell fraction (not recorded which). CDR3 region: CASRLASGTTDTQYF. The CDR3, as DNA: TGTGCCAGCAGACTTGCAAGCGGGACCACAGATACGCAGTATTTT.